This T cell receptor (beta chain) emerged from a study of STAT5B mutations in CD4+ large granular lymphocyte leukemia. The length of the CDR3 is 14 residues. Germline assignment: CDR1 MNHEY and CDR2 SMNVEV (reference sequence). J lost 8 bases, V lost 5 bases, and 5 bases had no gene match. Assay used: immunoSEQ multiplex PCR; TCRdb lists only in-frame clones, some missing. The sample includes tens of thousands of clones, 80% to 90% of them seen just once. This chain uses TRBV27 with TRBJ2-1; 11 bases map to TRBD2. The TCR comes from a human donor in good health. Specimen: CD4+ T cells from blood buffy coats. The CDR3 is CASSPLAGVDEQFF. The CDR3 DNA sequence: TGTGCCAGCAGTCCACTAGCGGGAGTGGATGAGCAGTTCTTC.